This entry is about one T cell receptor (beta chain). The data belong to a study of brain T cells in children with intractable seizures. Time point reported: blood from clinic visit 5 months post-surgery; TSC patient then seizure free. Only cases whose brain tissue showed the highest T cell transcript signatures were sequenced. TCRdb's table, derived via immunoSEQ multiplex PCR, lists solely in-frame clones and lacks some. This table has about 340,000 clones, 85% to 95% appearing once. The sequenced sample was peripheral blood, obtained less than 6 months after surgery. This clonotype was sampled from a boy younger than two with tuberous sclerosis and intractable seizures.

CDR3 protein: CASSQSSAGGKHQPQHF. CDR3 in DNA: TGTGCCAGCAGCCAATCCTCGGCAGGGGGGAAACATCAGCCCCAGCATTTT. The chain carries TRBV16 and TRBJ1-5; TRBD1 matches at 7 bases. The CDR3 runs 17 residues. The V segment lost 0 bases and the J segment 5 bases; nucleotides outside the gene matches: 10. The germline V gene has CDR1 KGHSY and CDR2 FQNENV.